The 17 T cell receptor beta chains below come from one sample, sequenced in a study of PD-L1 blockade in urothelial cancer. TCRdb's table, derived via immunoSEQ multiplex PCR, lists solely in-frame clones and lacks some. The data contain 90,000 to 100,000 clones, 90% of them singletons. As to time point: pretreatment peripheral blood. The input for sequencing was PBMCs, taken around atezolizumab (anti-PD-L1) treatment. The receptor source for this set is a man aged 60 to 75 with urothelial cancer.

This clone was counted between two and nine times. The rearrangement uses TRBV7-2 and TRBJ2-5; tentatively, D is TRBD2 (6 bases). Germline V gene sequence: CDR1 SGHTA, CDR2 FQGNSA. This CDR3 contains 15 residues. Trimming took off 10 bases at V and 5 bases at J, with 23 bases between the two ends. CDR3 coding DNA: TGTGCCACCAGTATAACCGGGGGTCTAGGCGAGACCCAGTACTTC. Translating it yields CATSITGGLGETQYF.

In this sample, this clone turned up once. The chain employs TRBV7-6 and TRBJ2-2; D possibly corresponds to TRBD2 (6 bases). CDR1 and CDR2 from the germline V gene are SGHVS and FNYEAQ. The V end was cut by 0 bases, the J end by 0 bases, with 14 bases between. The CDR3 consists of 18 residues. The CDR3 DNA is TGTGCCAGCAGCTTAGCGCGAGGAGGGCTAGCGAACACCGGGGAGCTGTTTTTT. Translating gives CASSLARGGLANTGELFF.

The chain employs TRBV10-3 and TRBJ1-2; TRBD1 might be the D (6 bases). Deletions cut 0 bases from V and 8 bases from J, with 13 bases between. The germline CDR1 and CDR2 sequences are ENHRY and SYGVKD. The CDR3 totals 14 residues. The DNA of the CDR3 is TGTGCCATCAGTGAGTCAGTACAGGGTGTAGGCTACACCTTC. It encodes CAISESVQGVGYTF.

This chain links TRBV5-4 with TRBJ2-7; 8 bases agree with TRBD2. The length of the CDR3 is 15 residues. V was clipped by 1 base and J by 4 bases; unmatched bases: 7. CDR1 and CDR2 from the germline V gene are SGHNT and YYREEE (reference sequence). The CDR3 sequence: CASSLSGTSRYEQYF. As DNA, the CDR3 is TGTGCCAGCAGCTTGTCCGGGACTAGTAGGTACGAGCAGTACTTC.

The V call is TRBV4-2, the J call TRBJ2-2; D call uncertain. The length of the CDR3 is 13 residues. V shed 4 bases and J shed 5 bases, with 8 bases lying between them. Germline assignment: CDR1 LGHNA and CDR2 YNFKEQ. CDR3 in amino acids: CASSPRITGELFF. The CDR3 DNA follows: TGTGCCAGCAGCCCGCGGATTACCGGGGAGCTGTTTTTT.

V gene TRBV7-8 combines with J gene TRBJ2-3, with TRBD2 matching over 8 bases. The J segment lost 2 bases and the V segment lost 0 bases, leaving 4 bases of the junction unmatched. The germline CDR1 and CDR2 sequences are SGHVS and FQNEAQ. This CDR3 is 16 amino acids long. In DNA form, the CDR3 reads TGTGCCAGCAGCTTAGCCGGGGGGGTCGTCACAGATACGCAGTATTTT. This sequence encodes CASSLAGGVVTDTQYF.

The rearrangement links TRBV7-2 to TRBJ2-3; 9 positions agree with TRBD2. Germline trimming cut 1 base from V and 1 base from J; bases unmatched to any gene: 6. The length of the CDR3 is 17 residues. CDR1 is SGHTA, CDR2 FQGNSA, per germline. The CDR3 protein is CASSLEGAGGRTDTQYF. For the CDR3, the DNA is TGTGCCAGCAGCTTAGAGGGAGCGGGGGGACGCACAGATACGCAGTATTTT. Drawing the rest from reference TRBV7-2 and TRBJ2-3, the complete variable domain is GAGVSQSPSNKVTEKGKDVELRCDPISGHTALYWYRQSLGQGLEFLIYFQGNSAPDKSGLPSDRFSAERTGGSVSTLTIQRTQQEDSAVYLCASSLEGAGGRTDTQYFGPGTRLTVL.

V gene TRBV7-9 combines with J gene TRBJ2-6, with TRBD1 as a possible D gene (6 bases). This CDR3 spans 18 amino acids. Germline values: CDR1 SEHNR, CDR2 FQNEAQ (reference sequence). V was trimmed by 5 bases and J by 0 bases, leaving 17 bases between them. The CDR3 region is CASSPQTGMNSGANVLTF. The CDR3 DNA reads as TGTGCCAGCAGCCCTCAAACAGGGATGAACTCTGGGGCCAACGTCCTGACTTTC.

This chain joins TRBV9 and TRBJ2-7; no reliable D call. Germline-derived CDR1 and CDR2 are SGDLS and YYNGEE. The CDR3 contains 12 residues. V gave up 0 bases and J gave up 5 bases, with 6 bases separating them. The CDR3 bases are TGTGCCAGCAGCGTAGGACACGACGAGCAGTACTTC. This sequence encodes CASSVGHDEQYF.

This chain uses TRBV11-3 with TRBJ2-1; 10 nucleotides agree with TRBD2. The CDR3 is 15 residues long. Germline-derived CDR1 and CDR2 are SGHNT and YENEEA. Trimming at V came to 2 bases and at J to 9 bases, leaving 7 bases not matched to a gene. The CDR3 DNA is TGTGCCAGCAGCTTACTAGCGGGAGTATCGGCTGAGCAGTTCTTC. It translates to CASSLLAGVSAEQFF.

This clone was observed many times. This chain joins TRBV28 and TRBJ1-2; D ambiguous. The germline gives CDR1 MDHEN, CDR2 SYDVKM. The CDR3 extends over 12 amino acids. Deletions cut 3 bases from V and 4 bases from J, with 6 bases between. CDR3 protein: CASSLRLYGYTF. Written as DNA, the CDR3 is TGTGCCAGCAGTTTGCGGCTCTATGGCTACACCTTC.

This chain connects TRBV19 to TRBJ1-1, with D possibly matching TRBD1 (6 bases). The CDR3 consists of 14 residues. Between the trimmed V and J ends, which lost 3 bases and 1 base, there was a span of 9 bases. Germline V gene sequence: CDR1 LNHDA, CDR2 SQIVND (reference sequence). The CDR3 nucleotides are TGTGCCAGTAGTATGGGACAATCGAACACTGAAGCTTTCTTT. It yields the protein CASSMGQSNTEAFF.

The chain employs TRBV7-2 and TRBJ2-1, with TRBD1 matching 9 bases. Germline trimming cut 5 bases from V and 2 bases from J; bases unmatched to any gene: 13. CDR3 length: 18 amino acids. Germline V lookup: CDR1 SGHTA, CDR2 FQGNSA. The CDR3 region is CASSLGLVTGGTYNEQFF. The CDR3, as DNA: TGTGCCAGCAGCCTAGGCCTTGTCACAGGGGGCACCTACAATGAGCAGTTCTTC.

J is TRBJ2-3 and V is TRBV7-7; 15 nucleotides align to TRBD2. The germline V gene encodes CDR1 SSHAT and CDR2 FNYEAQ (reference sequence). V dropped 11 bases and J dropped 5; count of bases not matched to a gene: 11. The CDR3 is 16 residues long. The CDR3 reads CAGYGLAGGRGDTQYF. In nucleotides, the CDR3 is TGTGCCGGCTATGGACTAGCGGGGGGGCGGGGAGATACGCAGTATTTT.

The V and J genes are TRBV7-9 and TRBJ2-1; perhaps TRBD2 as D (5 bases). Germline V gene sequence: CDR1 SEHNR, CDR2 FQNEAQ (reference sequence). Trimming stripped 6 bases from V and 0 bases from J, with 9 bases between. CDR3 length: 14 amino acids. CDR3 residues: CASRPEGSYNEQFF. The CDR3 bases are TGTGCCAGCAGGCCAGAGGGCTCCTACAATGAGCAGTTCTTC.

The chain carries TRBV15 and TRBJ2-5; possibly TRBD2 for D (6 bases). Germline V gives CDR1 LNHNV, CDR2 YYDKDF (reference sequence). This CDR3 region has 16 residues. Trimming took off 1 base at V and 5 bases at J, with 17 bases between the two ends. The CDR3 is CATSRAGVLGGETQYF. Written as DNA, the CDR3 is TGTGCCACCAGCAGAGCGGGGGTTCTCGGTGGGGAGACCCAGTACTTC.

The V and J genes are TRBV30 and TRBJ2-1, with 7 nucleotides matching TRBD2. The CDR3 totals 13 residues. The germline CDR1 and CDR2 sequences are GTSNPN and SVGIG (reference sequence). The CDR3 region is CAFGAWGGNEQFF. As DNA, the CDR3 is TGTGCTTTCGGGGCTTGGGGGGGCAATGAGCAGTTCTTC.